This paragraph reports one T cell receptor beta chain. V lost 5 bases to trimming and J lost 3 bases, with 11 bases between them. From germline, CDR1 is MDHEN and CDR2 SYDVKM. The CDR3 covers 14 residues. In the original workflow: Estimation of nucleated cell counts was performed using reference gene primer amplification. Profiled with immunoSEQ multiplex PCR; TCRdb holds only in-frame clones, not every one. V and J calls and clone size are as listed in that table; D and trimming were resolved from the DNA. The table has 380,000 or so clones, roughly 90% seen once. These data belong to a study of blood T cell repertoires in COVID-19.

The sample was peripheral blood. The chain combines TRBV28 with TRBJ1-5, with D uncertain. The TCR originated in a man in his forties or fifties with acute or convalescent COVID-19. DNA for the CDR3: TGTGCCAGCAGTACCCAGGTTTACAATCAGCCCCAGCATTTT. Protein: CASSTQVYNQPQHF.